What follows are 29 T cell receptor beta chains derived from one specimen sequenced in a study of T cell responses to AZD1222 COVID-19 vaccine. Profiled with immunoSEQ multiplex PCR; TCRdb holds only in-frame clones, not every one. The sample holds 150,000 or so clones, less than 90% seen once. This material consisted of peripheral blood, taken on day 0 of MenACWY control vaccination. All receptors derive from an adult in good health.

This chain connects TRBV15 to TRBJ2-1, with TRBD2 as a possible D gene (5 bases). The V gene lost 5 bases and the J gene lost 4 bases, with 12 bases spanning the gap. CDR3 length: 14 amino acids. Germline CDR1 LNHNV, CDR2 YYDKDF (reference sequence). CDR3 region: CATSPGSAYNEQFF. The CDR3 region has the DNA TGTGCCACCAGCCCGGGAAGCGCATACAATGAGCAGTTCTTC.

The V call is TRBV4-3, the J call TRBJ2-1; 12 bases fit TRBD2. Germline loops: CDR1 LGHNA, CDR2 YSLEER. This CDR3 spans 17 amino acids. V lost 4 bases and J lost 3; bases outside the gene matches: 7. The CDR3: CASSPSLAGGYYNEQFF. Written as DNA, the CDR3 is TGCGCCAGCAGCCCCTCACTAGCGGGAGGATACTACAATGAGCAGTTCTTC.

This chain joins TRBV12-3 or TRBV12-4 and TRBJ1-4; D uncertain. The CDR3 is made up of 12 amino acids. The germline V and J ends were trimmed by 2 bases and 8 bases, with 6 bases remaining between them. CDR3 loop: CASSLIGEKLFF. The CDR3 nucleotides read TGTGCCAGCAGTTTAATTGGGGAAAAACTGTTTTTT.

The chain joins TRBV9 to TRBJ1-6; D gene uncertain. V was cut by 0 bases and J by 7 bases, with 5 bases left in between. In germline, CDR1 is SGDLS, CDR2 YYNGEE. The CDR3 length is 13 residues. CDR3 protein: CASSVGENSPLHF. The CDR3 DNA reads TGTGCCAGCAGCGTAGGGGAGAATTCACCCCTCCACTTT.

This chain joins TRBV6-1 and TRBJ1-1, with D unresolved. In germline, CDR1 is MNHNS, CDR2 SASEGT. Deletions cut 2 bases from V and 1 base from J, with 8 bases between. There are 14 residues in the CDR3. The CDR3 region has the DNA TGTGCCAGCAGTGAAAAGTTGGAGAACACTGAAGCTTTCTTT. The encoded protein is CASSEKLENTEAFF.

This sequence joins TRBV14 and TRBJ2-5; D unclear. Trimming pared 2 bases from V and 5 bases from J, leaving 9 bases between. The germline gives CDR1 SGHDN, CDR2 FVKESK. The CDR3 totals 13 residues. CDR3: CASSQNRGETQYF. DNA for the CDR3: TGTGCCAGCAGCCAAAATCGTGGGGAGACCCAGTACTTC.

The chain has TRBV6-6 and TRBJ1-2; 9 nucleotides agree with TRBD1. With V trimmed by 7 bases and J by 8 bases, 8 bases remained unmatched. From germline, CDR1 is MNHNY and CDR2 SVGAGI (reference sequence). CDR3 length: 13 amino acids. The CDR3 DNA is TGTGCCAGCATCCCCGGGACAGGGTCCGGCTACACCTTC. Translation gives CASIPGTGSGYTF.

The CDR3 sequence is CASTTGRGNEQFF. The CDR3 coding sequence is TGTGCCAGCACTACCGGAAGGGGCAATGAGCAGTTCTTC. This chain connects TRBV12-3 or TRBV12-4 to TRBJ2-1; a weak D match, TRBD1 (5 bases). V was trimmed by 7 bases and J by 6 bases, leaving 13 bases between them. This CDR3 comprises 13 residues.

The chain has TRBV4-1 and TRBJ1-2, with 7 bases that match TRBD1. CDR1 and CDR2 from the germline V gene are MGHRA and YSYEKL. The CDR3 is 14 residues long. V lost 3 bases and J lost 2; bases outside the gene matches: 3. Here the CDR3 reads CASSQPGQNYGYTF. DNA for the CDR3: TGCGCCAGCAGCCAGCCGGGACAGAACTATGGCTACACCTTC.

CDR3 bases: TGTGCCAGCGGGGGGGGACACACGTTTAACTATGGCTACACCTTC. Translated, it gives CASGGGHTFNYGYTF. This sequence joins TRBV13 and TRBJ1-2, with D maybe TRBD1 (6 bases). This CDR3 is 15 amino acids long. Germline V gene lookup returns CDR1 PRHDT and CDR2 FYEKMQ (reference sequence). V gave up 8 bases and J gave up 1 base, with 17 bases separating them.

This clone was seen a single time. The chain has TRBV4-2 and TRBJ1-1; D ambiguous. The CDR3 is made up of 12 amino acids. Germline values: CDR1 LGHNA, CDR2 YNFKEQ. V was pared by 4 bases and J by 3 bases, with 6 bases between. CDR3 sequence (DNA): TGTGCCAGCAGCCCTAGCGACACTGAAGCTTTCTTT. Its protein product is CASSPSDTEAFF.

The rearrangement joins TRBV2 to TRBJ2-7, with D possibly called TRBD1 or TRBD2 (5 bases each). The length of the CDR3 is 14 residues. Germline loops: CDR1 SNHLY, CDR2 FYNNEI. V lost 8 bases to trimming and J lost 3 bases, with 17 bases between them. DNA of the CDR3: TGTGCCAGCCCTGTAGGGACCGACCACTACGAGCAGTACGTC. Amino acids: CASPVGTDHYEQYV.

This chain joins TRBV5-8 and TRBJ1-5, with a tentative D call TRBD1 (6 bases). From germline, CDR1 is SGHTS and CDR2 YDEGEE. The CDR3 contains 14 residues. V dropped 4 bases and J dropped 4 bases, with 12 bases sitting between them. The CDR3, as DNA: TGTGCCAGCAGCCCCCGGGACACGAATCAGCCCCAGCATTTT. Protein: CASSPRDTNQPQHF.

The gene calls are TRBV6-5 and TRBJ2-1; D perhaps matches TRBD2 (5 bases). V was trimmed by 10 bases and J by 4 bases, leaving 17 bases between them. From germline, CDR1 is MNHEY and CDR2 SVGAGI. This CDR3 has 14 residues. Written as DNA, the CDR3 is TGTGCCACCAGACCCGGACTGGTTTACAATGAGCAGTTCTTC. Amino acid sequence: CATRPGLVYNEQFF.

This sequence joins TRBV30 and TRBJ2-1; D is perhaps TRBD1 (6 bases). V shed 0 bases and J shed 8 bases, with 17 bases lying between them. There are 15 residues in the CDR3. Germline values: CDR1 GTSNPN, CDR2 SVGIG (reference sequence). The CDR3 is CAWSVQGGLIDEQFF. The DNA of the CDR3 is TGTGCCTGGAGTGTACAGGGTGGTCTTATCGATGAGCAGTTCTTC.

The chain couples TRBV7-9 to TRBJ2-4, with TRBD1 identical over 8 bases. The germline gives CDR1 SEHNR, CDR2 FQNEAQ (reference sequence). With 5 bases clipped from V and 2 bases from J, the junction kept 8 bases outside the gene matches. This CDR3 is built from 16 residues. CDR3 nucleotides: TGTGCCAGCAGCGCCCAGGGGGCCGGGTCCAAAAACATTCAGTACTTC. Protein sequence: CASSAQGAGSKNIQYF.

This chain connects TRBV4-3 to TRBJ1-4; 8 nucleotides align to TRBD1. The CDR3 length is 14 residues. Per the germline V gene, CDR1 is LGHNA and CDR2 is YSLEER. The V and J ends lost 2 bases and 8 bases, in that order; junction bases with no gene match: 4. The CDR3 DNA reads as TGCGCCAGCAGCCAACTCGGGACAGGAGAAAAACTGTTTTTT. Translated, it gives CASSQLGTGEKLFF.

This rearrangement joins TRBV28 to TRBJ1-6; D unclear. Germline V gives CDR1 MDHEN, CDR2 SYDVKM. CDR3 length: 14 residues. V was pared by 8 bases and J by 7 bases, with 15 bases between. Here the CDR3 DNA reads TGTGCCAGCGTCCCCTCCAAGCCGAATTCACCCCTCCACTTT. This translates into CASVPSKPNSPLHF. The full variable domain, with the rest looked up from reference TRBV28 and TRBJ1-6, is DVKVTQSSRYLVKRTGEKVFLECVQDMDHENMFWYRQDPGLGLRLIYFSYDVKMKEKGDIPEGYSVSREKKERFSLILESASTNQTSMYLCASVPSKPNSPLHFGNGTRLTVT.

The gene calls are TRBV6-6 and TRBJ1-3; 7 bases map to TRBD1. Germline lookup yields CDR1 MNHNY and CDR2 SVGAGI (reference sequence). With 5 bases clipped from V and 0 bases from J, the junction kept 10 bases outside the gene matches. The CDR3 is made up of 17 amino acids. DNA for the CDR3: TGTGCCAGCAGTCCGGGACAGTCTCTCTTCTCTGGAAACACCATATATTTT. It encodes CASSPGQSLFSGNTIYF.

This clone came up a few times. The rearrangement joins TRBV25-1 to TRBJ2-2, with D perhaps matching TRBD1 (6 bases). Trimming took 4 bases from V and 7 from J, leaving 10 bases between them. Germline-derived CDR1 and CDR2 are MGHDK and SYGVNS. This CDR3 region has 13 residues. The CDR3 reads CASSGQGHGELFF. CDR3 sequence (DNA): TGTGCCAGCAGTGGGCAGGGGCACGGGGAGCTGTTTTTT.

The CDR3 here is CASSHLAGAGTQYF. CDR3 DNA sequence: TGTGCCAGTAGTCACCTGGCAGGGGCGGGGACCCAGTACTTC. The chain joins TRBV19 to TRBJ2-5, with D possibly being TRBD1 (6 bases). Germline CDR1 and CDR2: LNHDA and SQIVND (reference sequence). V shed 5 bases and J shed 7 bases, with 17 bases lying between them. This CDR3 region has 14 residues. Full variable domain (missing parts from reference TRBV19 and TRBJ2-5): DGGITQSPKYLFRKEGQNVTLSCEQNLNHDAMYWYRQDPGQGLRLIYYSQIVNDFQKGDIAEGYSVSREKKESFPLTVTSAQKNPTAFYLCASSHLAGAGTQYFGPGTRLLVL.

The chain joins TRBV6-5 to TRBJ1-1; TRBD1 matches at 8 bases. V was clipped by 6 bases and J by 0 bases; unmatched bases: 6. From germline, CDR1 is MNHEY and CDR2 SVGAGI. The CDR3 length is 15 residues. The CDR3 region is CASSRRQGMNTEAFF. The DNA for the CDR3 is TGTGCCAGCAGCCGAAGACAGGGGATGAACACTGAAGCTTTCTTT.

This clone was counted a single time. CDR3 loop: CASSLGPYSRDTEAFF. CDR3 coding DNA: TGTGCCAGCAGCTTGGGACCCTACTCGAGGGACACTGAAGCTTTCTTT. This chain uses TRBV5-4 with TRBJ1-1; D is unclear. The CDR3 runs 16 residues. Germline lookup yields CDR1 SGHNT and CDR2 YYREEE (reference sequence). The V end was cut by 0 bases, the J end by 3 bases, with 15 bases between.

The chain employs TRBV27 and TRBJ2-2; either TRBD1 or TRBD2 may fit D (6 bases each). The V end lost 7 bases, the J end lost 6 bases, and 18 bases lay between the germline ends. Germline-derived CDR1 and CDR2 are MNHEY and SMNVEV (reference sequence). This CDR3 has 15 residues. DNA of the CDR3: TGTGCCAGCACCGCTGGGGGGCGGACCCCCGGGGAGCTGTTTTTT. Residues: CASTAGGRTPGELFF.

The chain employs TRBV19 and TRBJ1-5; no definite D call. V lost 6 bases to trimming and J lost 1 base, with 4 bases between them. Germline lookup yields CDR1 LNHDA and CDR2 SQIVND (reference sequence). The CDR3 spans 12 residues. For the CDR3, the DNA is TGTGCCAGTAGCCGGAGCAATCAGCCCCAGCATTTT. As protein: CASSRSNQPQHF.

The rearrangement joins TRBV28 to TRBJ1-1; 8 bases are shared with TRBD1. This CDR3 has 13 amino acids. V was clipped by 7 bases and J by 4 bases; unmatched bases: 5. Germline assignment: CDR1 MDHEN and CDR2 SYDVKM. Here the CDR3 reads CASNYGQGTEAFF. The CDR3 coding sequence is TGTGCCAGCAACTATGGACAGGGCACTGAAGCTTTCTTT.

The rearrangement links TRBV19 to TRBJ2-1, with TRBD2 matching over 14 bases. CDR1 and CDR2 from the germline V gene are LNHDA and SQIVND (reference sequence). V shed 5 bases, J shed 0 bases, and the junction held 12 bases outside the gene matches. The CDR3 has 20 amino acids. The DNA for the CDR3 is TGTGCCAGTAGTGTTTCGGGACTAGCGGGGGCCCAAAGCTCCTACAATGAGCAGTTCTTC. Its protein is CASSVSGLAGAQSSYNEQFF.

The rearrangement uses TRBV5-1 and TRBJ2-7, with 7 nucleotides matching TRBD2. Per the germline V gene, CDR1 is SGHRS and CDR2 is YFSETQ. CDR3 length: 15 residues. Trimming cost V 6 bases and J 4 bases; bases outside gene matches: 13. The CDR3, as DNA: TGCGCCAGCACCCCCCCCCGGGGAGGGGAATACGAGCAGTACGTC. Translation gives CASTPPRGGEYEQYV.

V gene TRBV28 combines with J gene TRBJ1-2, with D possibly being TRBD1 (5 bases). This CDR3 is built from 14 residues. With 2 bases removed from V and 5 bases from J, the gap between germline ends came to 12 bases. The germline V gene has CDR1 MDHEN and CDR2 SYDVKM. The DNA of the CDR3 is TGTGCCAGCAGTTTACTCGGGGCCCCGTATGGCTACACCTTC. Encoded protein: CASSLLGAPYGYTF.